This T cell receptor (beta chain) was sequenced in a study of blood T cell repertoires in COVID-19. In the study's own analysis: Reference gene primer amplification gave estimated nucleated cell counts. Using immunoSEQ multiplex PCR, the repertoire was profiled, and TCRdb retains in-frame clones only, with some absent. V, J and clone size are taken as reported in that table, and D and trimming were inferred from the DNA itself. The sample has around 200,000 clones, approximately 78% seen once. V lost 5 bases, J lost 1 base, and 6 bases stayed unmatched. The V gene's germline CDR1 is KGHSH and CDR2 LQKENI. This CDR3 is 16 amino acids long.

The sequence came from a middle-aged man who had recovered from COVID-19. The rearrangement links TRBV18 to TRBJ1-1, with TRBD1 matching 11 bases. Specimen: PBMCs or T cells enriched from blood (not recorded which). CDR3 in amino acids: CASSSWGQGENTEAFF. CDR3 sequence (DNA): TGTGCCAGCTCATCTTGGGGACAGGGGGAGAACACTGAAGCTTTCTTT.